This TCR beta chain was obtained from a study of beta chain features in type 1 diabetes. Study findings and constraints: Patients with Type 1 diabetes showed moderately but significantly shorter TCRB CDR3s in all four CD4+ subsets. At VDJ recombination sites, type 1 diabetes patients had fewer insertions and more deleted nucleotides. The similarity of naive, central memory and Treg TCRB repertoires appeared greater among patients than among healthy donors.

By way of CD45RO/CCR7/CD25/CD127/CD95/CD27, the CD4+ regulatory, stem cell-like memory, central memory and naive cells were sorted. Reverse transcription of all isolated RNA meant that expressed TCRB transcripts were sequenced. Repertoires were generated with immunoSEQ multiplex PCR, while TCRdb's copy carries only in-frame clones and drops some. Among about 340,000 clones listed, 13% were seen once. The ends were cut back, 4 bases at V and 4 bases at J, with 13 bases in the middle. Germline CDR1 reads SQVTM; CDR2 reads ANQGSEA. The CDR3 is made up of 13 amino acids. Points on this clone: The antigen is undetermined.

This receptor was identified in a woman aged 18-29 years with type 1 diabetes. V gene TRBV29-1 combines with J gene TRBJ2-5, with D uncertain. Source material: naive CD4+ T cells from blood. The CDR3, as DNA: TGCAGCGTTGCGACTCGGCTTGGAGAGACCCAGTACTTC. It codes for CSVATRLGETQYF.